The clone carrying this T cell receptor (beta chain) was counted ten times or more. Its antigen is unknown. These data originate in a study of lung T cells in sarcoidosis with Löfgren's syndrome. For the study at large: Repertoire analyses centered on Löfgren's syndrome patients. Study-level points and caveats: Shared TRAV12-1 and TRBV2 CDR3 motifs were reported across several patients. These T cells were suggested, not shown, to recognize a putative antigen.

From germline, CDR1 is MNHEY and CDR2 SVGAGI. This CDR3 contains 20 residues. V was cut by 0 bases and J by 0 bases, with 18 bases left in between. TCRdb redid the calling of the reads with MiXCR, one entry per CDR3 protein. In the table there are tens of thousands of distinct CDR3 sequences, 21% of which are singletons. The genes are TRBV6-5 and TRBJ2-6; D gene ambiguous. This receptor was identified in a human donor with sarcoidosis (Löfgren's syndrome or another form), or a control subject (not recorded which). Input material: CD4+ T cells from PBMCs. The CDR3 reads CASSYSRLQVPTSGANVLTF. The DNA of the CDR3 is TGTGCCAGCAGTTACTCGAGGTTGCAGGTCCCCACCTCTGGGGCCAACGTCCTGACTTTC.